This T cell receptor (beta chain) emerged from a study of early T cells in non-severe SARS-CoV-2 infection. For the study at large: The authors sequenced bulk RNA from unsorted whole blood, leaving chains unpaired.

The ends were cut back, 6 bases at V and 5 bases at J, with 13 bases in the middle. Germline V gene sequence: CDR1 SGHAT, CDR2 FQNNGV. This CDR3 spans 13 amino acids. Each CDR3 protein is one row after TCRdb ran MiXCR on the 5' RACE reads. The table includes tens of thousands of distinct CDR3 sequences, almost 5.5% detected once. This sample comprised whole blood, obtained at baseline. The receptor was derived from an adult who was a healthcare worker with PCR-confirmed SARS-CoV-2 infection or an uninfected control (not recorded which). V is TRBV11-2 and J is TRBJ2-5; no clear D gene. CDR3: CASSPRLGETQYF. The CDR3 nucleotides read TGTGCCAGCAGTCCCCGACTTGGGGAGACCCAGTACTTC. Based on the CDR3 plus reference TRBV11-2 and TRBJ2-5, the full variable domain is EAGVAQSPRYKIIEKRQSVAFWCNPISGHATLYWYQQILGQGPKLLIQFQNNGVVDDSQLPKDRFSAERLKGVDSTLKIQPAKLEDSAVYLCASSPRLGETQYFGPGTRLLVL.